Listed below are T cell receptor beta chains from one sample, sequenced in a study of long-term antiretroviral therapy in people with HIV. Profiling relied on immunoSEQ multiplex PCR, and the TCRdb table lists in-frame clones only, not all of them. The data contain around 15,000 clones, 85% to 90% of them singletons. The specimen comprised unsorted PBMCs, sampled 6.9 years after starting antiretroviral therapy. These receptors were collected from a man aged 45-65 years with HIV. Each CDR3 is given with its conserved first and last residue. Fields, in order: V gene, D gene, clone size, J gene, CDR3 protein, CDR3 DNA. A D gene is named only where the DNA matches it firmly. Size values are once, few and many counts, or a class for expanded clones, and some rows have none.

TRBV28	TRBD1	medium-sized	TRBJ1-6	CASSPGTGSGGSPLHF	TGTGCCAGCAGCCCTGGGACAGGATCGGGCGGTTCACCCCTCCACTTT
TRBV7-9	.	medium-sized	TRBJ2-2	CASSFQGSGELFF	TGTGCCAGCAGCTTTCAGGGTTCCGGGGAGCTGTTTTTT
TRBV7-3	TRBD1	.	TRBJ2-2	CASSSVGTVNTGELFF	TGTGCCAGCAGCTCCGTCGGGACAGTGAACACCGGGGAGCTGTTTTTT
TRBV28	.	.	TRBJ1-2	CASRVDRNYGYTF	TGTGCCAGCAGAGTCGACAGGAACTATGGCTACACCTTC
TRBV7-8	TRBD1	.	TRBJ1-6	CASSSVGTGGRNSPLHF	TGTGCCAGCAGTTCCGTCGGGACAGGGGGCAGGAATTCACCCCTCCACTTT
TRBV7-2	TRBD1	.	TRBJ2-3	CASSLDRGTDTQYF	TGTGCCAGCAGCTTAGACAGGGGGACAGATACGCAGTATTTT
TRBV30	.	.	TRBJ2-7	CAWSVSDRTYYEQYF	TGTGCCTGGAGTGTGAGCGACAGGACTTACTACGAGCAGTACTTC
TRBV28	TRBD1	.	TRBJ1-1	CASSRGQMNTEAFF	TGTGCCAGCAGTCGGGGACAGATGAACACTGAAGCTTTCTTT
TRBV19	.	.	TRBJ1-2	CASSIGQGSYGYTF	TGTGCCAGTAGTATCGGTCAGGGGAGCTATGGCTACACCTTC
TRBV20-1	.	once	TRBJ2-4	CSANSRASQYF	TGCAGTGCTAACTCCAGGGCTAGTCAGTACTTC
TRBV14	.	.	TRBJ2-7	CASSQGSGEQYF	TGTGCCAGCAGCCAAGGATCGGGGGAGCAGTACTTC
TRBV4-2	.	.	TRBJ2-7	CASSQELTATYEQYF	TGTGCCAGCAGCCAAGAATTGACCGCGACCTACGAGCAGTACTTC
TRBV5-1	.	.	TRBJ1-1	CASSLDLSLNTEAFF	TGCGCCAGCAGCTTGGATCTCTCGTTGAACACTGAAGCTTTCTTT
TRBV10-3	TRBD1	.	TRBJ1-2	CAITRDRENYGYTF	TGTGCCATCACCAGGGACAGGGAAAACTATGGCTACACCTTC
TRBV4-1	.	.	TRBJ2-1	CASSYLALGNEQFF	TGCGCCAGCAGCTACCTAGCTCTGGGCAATGAGCAGTTCTTC
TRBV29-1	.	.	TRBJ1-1	CSVRTQGGSTEAFF	TGCAGCGTCCGGACACAGGGTGGCAGTACTGAAGCTTTCTTT
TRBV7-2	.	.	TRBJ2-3	CASSLAFTDTQYF	TGTGCCAGCAGCTTAGCGTTTACAGATACGCAGTATTTT
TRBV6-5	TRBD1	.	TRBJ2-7	CASRPVGQGPAQYF	TGTGCCAGCAGGCCGGTTGGACAGGGCCCTGCGCAGTACTTC
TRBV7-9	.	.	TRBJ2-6	CASSPWLGTSGANVLTF	TGTGCCAGCAGCCCATGGCTCGGGACTTCTGGGGCCAACGTCCTGACTTTC
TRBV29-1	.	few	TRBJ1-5	CSVGGGESQPQHF	TGCAGCGTGGGGGGAGGGGAATCTCAGCCCCAGCATTTT
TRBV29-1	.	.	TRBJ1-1	CSVEKNRGAFF	TGCAGCGTTGAGAAAAATCGGGGAGCTTTCTTT
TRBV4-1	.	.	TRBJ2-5	CASSQDPSIGETQYF	TGCGCCAGCAGCCAAGATCCGTCCATAGGGGAGACCCAGTACTTC
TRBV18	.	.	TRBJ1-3	CASSQGNTIYF	TGTGCCAGCTCGCAGGGAAACACCATATATTTT
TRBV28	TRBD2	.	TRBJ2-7	CASSLWRTSGIYEQYF	TGTGCCAGCAGTTTATGGAGGACTAGCGGGATTTACGAGCAGTACTTC
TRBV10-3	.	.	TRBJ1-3	CAISESGWDAVNTIYF	TGTGCCATCAGTGAGTCAGGGTGGGACGCTGTAAACACCATATATTTT
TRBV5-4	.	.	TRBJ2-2	CASSPGSPGELFF	TGTGCCAGCAGCCCCGGGAGCCCCGGGGAGCTGTTTTTT
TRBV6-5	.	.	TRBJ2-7	CASSSADRRTYEQYF	TGTGCCAGCAGTTCGGCAGACAGGCGAACCTACGAGCAGTACTTC
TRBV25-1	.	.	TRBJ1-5	CASGEGDQPQHF	TGTGCCAGCGGGGAGGGGGATCAGCCCCAGCATTTT
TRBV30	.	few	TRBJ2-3	CAWSVPPFTDTQYF	TGTGCCTGGAGTGTACCCCCGTTCACAGATACGCAGTATTTT
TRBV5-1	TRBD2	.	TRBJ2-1	CASSFAPSGSITHEQFF	TGCGCCAGCAGCTTTGCCCCTAGCGGGAGTATCACACATGAGCAGTTCTTC
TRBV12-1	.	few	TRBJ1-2	CASSLIKKDAKANYGYTF	TGTGCCAGCAGCTTGATTAAGAAGGACGCCAAAGCTAACTATGGCTACACCTTC
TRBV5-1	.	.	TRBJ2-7	CASRIQLGPYEQYF	TGCGCCAGCAGGATCCAACTAGGACCTTACGAGCAGTACTTC
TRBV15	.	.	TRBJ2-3	CATSFSADTQYF	TGTGCCACCAGCTTTTCAGCAGATACGCAGTATTTT
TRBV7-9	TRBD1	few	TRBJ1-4	CASSILRGQLSEKLFF	TGTGCCAGCAGCATCCTACGGGGACAGTTGAGTGAAAAACTGTTTTTT
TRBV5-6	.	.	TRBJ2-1	CASSLHGGNEQFF	TGTGCCAGCAGCTTGCATGGAGGGAATGAGCAGTTCTTC
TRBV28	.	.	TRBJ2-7	CASSLIGPSLGEQYF	TGTGCCAGCAGTTTAATCGGGCCAAGCCTCGGCGAGCAGTACTTC
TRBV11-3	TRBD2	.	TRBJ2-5	CASSPSSGRAGETQYF	TGTGCCAGCAGCCCCTCTAGCGGGAGGGCCGGGGAGACCCAGTACTTC
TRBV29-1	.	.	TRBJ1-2	CSVPMARENYGYTF	TGCAGCGTTCCAATGGCCAGGGAAAACTATGGCTACACCTTC
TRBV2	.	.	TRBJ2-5	CASSVLETQYF	TGTGCCAGCAGTGTTTTGGAGACCCAGTACTTC
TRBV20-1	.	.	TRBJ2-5	CSYGTSGTQYF	TGCAGTTATGGGACCTCGGGGACCCAGTACTTC
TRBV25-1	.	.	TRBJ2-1	CASSEGQTYNEQFF	TGTGCCAGCAGTGAAGGTCAAACCTACAATGAGCAGTTCTTC
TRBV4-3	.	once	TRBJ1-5	CASSQAARDGQPQHF	TGCGCCAGCAGCCAAGCGGCCAGGGACGGTCAGCCCCAGCATTTT